Each of the 28 T cell receptor beta chains below was sequenced from the same sample in a study of CD8 T cells in Susac syndrome. Random-hexamer reverse transcription was applied to about 0.45 to 1 ug RNA. TCRdb re-analysed the immunoSEQ multiplex PCR reads in MiXCR, keeping a single row per CDR3 protein. The table shows about 400,000 distinct CDR3 sequences, with more than 80% occurring only once. Sequencing input: CD8+ T cells from PBMCs. All receptors come from a human donor with multiple sclerosis.

The chain couples TRBV19 to TRBJ1-2; D remains ambiguous. CDR3 length equals 11 residues. The germline V and J ends were trimmed by 3 bases and 5 bases, with 4 bases remaining between them. Germline CDR1 is LNHDA and CDR2 is SQIVND (reference sequence). Written as DNA, the CDR3 is TGTGCCAGTAGTATGGATTATGGCTACACCTTC. This gives the protein CASSMDYGYTF.

V is TRBV6-5 and J is TRBJ2-3; weak D call: TRBD2 (6 bases). CDR1 is MNHEY and CDR2 is SVGAGI in the germline V gene. This CDR3 has 18 residues. V lost 2 bases and J 0 bases, leaving 18 bases between the germline ends. Here the CDR3 reads CASSYKRDSYYSTDTQYF. The CDR3 nucleotides are TGTGCCAGCAGTTACAAAAGGGACTCATACTACAGCACAGATACGCAGTATTTT.

This clonotype was seen more than once but under ten times. The V call is TRBV20-1, the J call TRBJ2-7; 7 bases agree with TRBD2. The germline CDR1 and CDR2 sequences are DFQATT and SNEGSKA (reference sequence). The CDR3 sequence is 13 residues long. V gave up 0 bases and J gave up 2 bases; unmatched junction bases: 1. CDR3 DNA sequence: TGCAGTGCTAGAGACGGACTAGCCTACGAGCAGTACTTC. Its protein is CSARDGLAYEQYF.

This rearrangement joins TRBV28 to TRBJ2-7; 9 nucleotides align to TRBD1. Unmatched junction bases numbered 20, after V lost 8 bases and J lost 0 bases. Germline V CDR1 and CDR2: MDHEN, SYDVKM. This CDR3 is built from 19 residues. The CDR3 region has the DNA TGTGCCAGCTACCGAAAGTGGACAGGGGAAAAGGGGGTCTCCTACGAGCAGTACTTC. It specifies CASYRKWTGEKGVSYEQYF.

This clonotype has only one observation. The chain combines TRBV4-1 with TRBJ2-1; D is ambiguous. This CDR3 has 15 amino acids. CDR1 is MGHRA and CDR2 is YSYEKL in the germline V gene. Trimming took 0 bases from V and 3 from J, leaving 9 bases between them. The CDR3 spells CASSQDMSIYNEQFF. The CDR3 DNA follows: TGCGCCAGCAGCCAAGATATGTCTATCTACAATGAGCAGTTCTTC.

This chain links TRBV6-4 with TRBJ2-5, with 9 bases fitting TRBD2. After removal of 4 bases from V and 0 bases from J, the junction contained 3 bases not matched to a gene. Germline assignment: CDR1 MRHNA and CDR2 SNTAGT. The CDR3 has 15 amino acids. DNA of the CDR3: TGTGCCAGCAGTGCGCTAGCGGGAAACCAAGAGACCCAGTACTTC. Protein: CASSALAGNQETQYF.

The chain links TRBV29-1 to TRBJ2-6, with 12 bases lining up with TRBD1. Germline loops: CDR1 SQVTM, CDR2 ANQGSEA. This CDR3 region has 17 residues. With 6 bases clipped from V and 3 bases from J, the junction kept 9 bases outside the gene matches. The CDR3 loop reads CSVAGTGGASGANVLTF. Here the CDR3 DNA reads TGCAGCGTAGCCGGGACAGGGGGCGCGAGTGGGGCCAACGTCCTGACTTTC.

The CDR3 DNA reads as TGTGCCAGCAGTCCCGGACTAGCAACGGAGACCCAGTACTTC. Its translation: CASSPGLATETQYF. The chain joins TRBV6-1 to TRBJ2-5; 8 bases map to TRBD2. Trimming cost V 5 bases and J 5 bases; bases outside gene matches: 7. The CDR3 contains 14 residues. Looked up from germline, CDR1 is MNHNS and CDR2 is SASEGT.

V and J are TRBV4-1 and TRBJ1-1, with D unclear. Germline V gene lookup returns CDR1 MGHRA and CDR2 YSYEKL. Trimming cost V 3 bases and J 1 base, with 9 bases left between them. The CDR3 is made up of 14 amino acids. Here the CDR3 reads CASSHFRGNTEAFF. CDR3 coding DNA: TGCGCCAGCAGCCATTTCCGGGGGAACACTGAAGCTTTCTTT.

The J gene is TRBJ2-1, the V gene TRBV7-3; tentatively, D is TRBD2 (9 bases). Germline V gene lookup returns CDR1 SGHTA and CDR2 FQGTGA. This CDR3 region has 17 residues. Trimming shortened V by 6 bases and J by 6 bases, and 24 bases separated the two germline ends. CDR3 protein: CASRLRAGGQGVNEQFF. CDR3 sequence (DNA): TGTGCCAGCAGACTCAGAGCGGGAGGACAGGGAGTCAATGAGCAGTTCTTC.

This chain links TRBV7-6 with TRBJ1-1, with unresolved D. V dropped 4 bases and J dropped 5 bases, with 14 bases sitting between them. From germline, CDR1 is SGHVS and CDR2 FNYEAQ. The CDR3 has 14 amino acids. CDR3 protein: CASSYTSVPTEAFF. DNA of the CDR3: TGTGCCAGCAGCTACACGTCCGTCCCGACTGAAGCTTTCTTT.

This clonotype was detected only a few times. The rearrangement uses TRBV6-1 and TRBJ1-6; D is perhaps TRBD1 (6 bases). The length of the CDR3 is 15 residues. The V end was cut by 7 bases, the J end by 11 bases, with 21 bases between. Germline values: CDR1 MNHNS, CDR2 SASEGT. The CDR3 sequence: CASTGRGTGTPPLHF. The CDR3 bases are TGTGCCAGCACTGGACGGGGAACAGGGACTCCACCCCTCCACTTT.

This chain joins TRBV9 and TRBJ2-1, with TRBD2 matching over 8 bases. The CDR3 loop spans 15 amino acids. CDR1 SGDLS and CDR2 YYNGEE come from the germline V gene. Trimming at V came to 0 bases and at J to 6 bases, leaving 5 bases not matched to a gene. The CDR3 spells CASSVDRTSSNEQFF. The CDR3 nucleotides read TGTGCCAGCAGCGTAGATAGGACTAGCAGCAATGAGCAGTTCTTC.

The rearrangement links TRBV27 to TRBJ2-3, with D hard to call. Germline V CDR1 and CDR2: MNHEY, SMNVEV (reference sequence). Trimming pared 3 bases from V and 4 bases from J, leaving 8 bases between. This CDR3 is 13 amino acids long. As DNA, the CDR3 is TGTGCCAGCAGTTTTACCCTGGCAGATACGCAGTATTTT. Translated: CASSFTLADTQYF.

This chain joins TRBV6-5 and TRBJ1-3; 9 positions match TRBD1. The trim removed 2 bases at V and 7 bases at J, leaving 9 bases unmatched. The length of the CDR3 is 16 residues. Per the germline V gene, CDR1 is MNHEY and CDR2 is SVGAGI. The CDR3 protein is CASSYLGQGRDNTIYF. The CDR3 DNA sequence: TGTGCCAGCAGTTACCTGGGACAGGGAAGGGATAACACCATATATTTT.

The count of this clonotype is one. This chain connects TRBV4-1 to TRBJ1-2; D is perhaps TRBD1 (6 bases). This CDR3 is built from 14 residues. Trimming removed 2 bases from V and 4 bases from J, with 11 bases in between. The germline CDR1 and CDR2 sequences are MGHRA and YSYEKL. This CDR3 is CASSQPGQIYGYTF. The DNA for the CDR3 is TGCGCCAGCAGCCAACCGGGACAAATCTATGGCTACACCTTC.

This clonotype was seen a handful of times. The CDR3 reads CASSNYPRSGANVLTF. The CDR3 nucleotides read TGTGCCAGCAGTAATTACCCCCGCTCTGGGGCCAACGTCCTGACTTTC. The chain carries TRBV7-6 and TRBJ2-6; D remains unclear. This CDR3 has 16 residues. Germline assignment: CDR1 SGHVS and CDR2 FNYEAQ. The germline V and J ends were trimmed by 6 bases and 0 bases, with 12 bases remaining between them.

The V call is TRBV28, the J call TRBJ2-7; no clear D gene. V shed 3 bases and J shed 3 bases, with 9 bases lying between them. CDR1 is MDHEN, CDR2 SYDVKM, per germline. The CDR3 spans 13 residues. The CDR3 sequence is CASSFSSNYEQYF. The CDR3 region has the DNA TGTGCCAGCAGTTTCAGTAGTAACTACGAGCAGTACTTC.

This chain uses TRBV20-1 with TRBJ2-7; D may be TRBD1 or TRBD2 (5 bases each). In germline, CDR1 is DFQATT, CDR2 SNEGSKA (reference sequence). CDR3 length: 15 amino acids. V was trimmed by 5 bases and J by 3 bases, leaving 20 bases between them. The DNA of the CDR3 is TGCAGTGCTGGAGGCCTGGGGGTAAGACTCTACGAGCAGTACTTC. Protein sequence: CSAGGLGVRLYEQYF.

This chain connects TRBV20-1 to TRBJ2-7; 9 bases line up with TRBD2. The CDR3 runs 14 residues. Trimming at V came to 6 bases and at J to 3 bases, leaving 9 bases not matched to a gene. From germline, CDR1 is DFQATT and CDR2 SNEGSKA (reference sequence). The CDR3 nucleotides are TGCAGTGCAGCCATCAGCGGGAGGAGCTACGAGCAGTACTTC. This translates into CSAAISGRSYEQYF.

This clonotype was observed once. The V gene is TRBV4-1, the J gene TRBJ2-2, with D hard to call. Germline V CDR1 and CDR2: MGHRA, YSYEKL. The CDR3 length is 14 residues. The ends were cut back, 1 base at V and 4 bases at J, with 7 bases in the middle. The CDR3 coding sequence is TGCGCCAGCAGCCAAGCCCTGTTCACCGGGGAGCTGTTTTTT. Protein: CASSQALFTGELFF.

Comment on this clonotype: Mismatch with germline at one junction end may stem from a read error. The rearrangement links TRBV5-4 to TRBJ2-1, with D tentatively TRBD1 (5 bases). Germline CDR1 reads SGHNT; CDR2 reads YYREEE (reference sequence). The CDR3 extends over 15 amino acids. The DNA of the CDR3 is TGTGCCAGCAGCTTCGACAGAAACTCCTACGATGAGCAGTTCTTC. Protein product: CASSFDRNSYDEQFF.

The V gene is TRBV5-4, the J gene TRBJ2-7; D tentatively reads TRBD1 or TRBD2 (5 bases each). Germline values: CDR1 SGHNT, CDR2 YYREEE (reference sequence). V lost 1 base to trimming and J lost 5 bases, with 19 bases between them. The CDR3 extends over 16 amino acids. The CDR3: CASSLIHDRGNNEQYF. CDR3 DNA sequence: TGTGCCAGCAGCTTGATCCACGACAGAGGGAATAACGAGCAGTACTTC.

V usage is TRBV5-4 and J usage is TRBJ2-1, with D perhaps assigned TRBD1 or TRBD2 (5 bases each). Germline CDR1 reads SGHNT; CDR2 reads YYREEE (reference sequence). The V end lost 4 bases, the J end lost 7 bases, and 21 bases lay between the germline ends. This CDR3 has 16 residues. This chain's CDR3 is CASSEDSTLGRNEQFF. CDR3 sequence (DNA): TGTGCCAGCAGCGAAGACAGCACCTTAGGGAGAAATGAGCAGTTCTTC.

The chain is built from TRBV12-3 or TRBV12-4 and TRBJ1-5; D is undetermined. The CDR3 has 12 residues. V lost 1 base and J lost 8, with 6 bases in between. In DNA, the CDR3 is TGTGCCAGCAGTTTAGGGAGAGAGCCCCAGCATTTT. The encoded protein is CASSLGREPQHF.

The V and J genes are TRBV4-1 and TRBJ2-5, with D possibly called TRBD1 or TRBD2 (6 bases each). The CDR3 contains 15 residues. Looked up from germline, CDR1 is MGHRA and CDR2 is YSYEKL. V lost 0 bases, J lost 5 bases, and 13 bases lay in between. The CDR3 coding sequence is TGCGCCAGCAGCCAAGAGGGGGGCTCAGGTGAGACCCAGTACTTC. This gives the protein CASSQEGGSGETQYF.

This clonotype showed up just a few times. This chain links TRBV5-4 with TRBJ2-1; 10 bases map to TRBD2. CDR1 SGHNT and CDR2 YYREEE come from the germline V gene (reference sequence). The V gene end was trimmed by 4 bases and the J gene end by 10 bases; junction bases not matched to a gene: 17. The length of the CDR3 is 17 residues. DNA of the CDR3: TGTGCCAGCAGCCCCTACCCCGGGACTAGCGCCGACGACGAGCAGTTCTTC. Translated, it gives CASSPYPGTSADDEQFF.

The chain combines TRBV7-9 with TRBJ1-2; D perhaps matches TRBD1 (5 bases). Germline V CDR1 and CDR2: SEHNR, FQNEAQ (reference sequence). Trimming cost V 0 bases and J 3 bases, with 14 bases left between them. The CDR3 has 16 amino acids. CDR3 amino acids: CASSLAGSEGYYGYTF. In DNA form, the CDR3 reads TGTGCCAGCAGCTTAGCAGGTAGTGAGGGGTACTATGGCTACACCTTC.